This TCR beta chain appears in the sequencing data of a study of regulatory T cells in long-lasting Graves disease. Looking at the study overall: Freshly diagnosed Graves' patients had used antithyroid drugs for under 3 months.

Building the TCR beta libraries relied on iRepertoire HTBI primers, and CDR3 regions underwent Arm-PCR. Original processing methods: Among the samples, 60 or so TRBV and about 15 TRBJ segments were identified. TCRdb reprocessed the multiplex PCR reads with MiXCR, giving one entry per CDR3 protein. These V and J calls rely on TCRdb rather than the paper's analysis. The sample shows approximately 300,000 distinct CDR3 sequences, 15% to 20% of them seen only once. Trimming removed 3 bases from V and 8 bases from J, with 13 bases in between. Germline values: CDR1 LNHDA, CDR2 SQIVND (reference sequence). The CDR3 is 13 residues long. Whole-study results and caveats: Repertoires from persistent disease leaned toward TRBV28, TRBJ1-2 and TRBJ2-5. Study was limited to peripheral blood, excluding thyroid tissue.

This clonotype has more than one count but fewer than ten. Its antigen is undetermined. Time point of the sample: newly diagnosed GD, antithyroid drugs for less than 3 months. The TCR library was made from RNA that had been extracted from PBMCs in TRIzol. The chain carries TRBV19 and TRBJ1-2, with a tentative D call TRBD1 (6 bases). The sequencing here drew on peripheral blood mononuclear cells (PBMCs), taken at new diagnosis, from a patient treated with antithyroid drugs. The sequence came from a female donor with Graves disease. CDR3 sequence reads: CASSIGGRGGYTF. CDR3 coding DNA: TGTGCCAGTAGTATCGGGGGGCGCGGGGGCTACACCTTC.